Listed here is a single T cell receptor beta chain. Its target is unknown. The data were obtained in a study of cytomegalovirus exposure and HLA in healthy donors. On the study more broadly: Earlier sequencing of some 190 million T cells yielded roughly 120 million unique TCR beta sequences. There were about 85 million unique TCRs (from HLA-typed donors) in an early data release.

General study results and limits: In vitro data verified a few CMV-associated chains as specific for CMV antigens. The study assumed roughly uniform donor sequencing depth for presence/absence analyses.

CDR3 length equals 16 residues. Deletions cut 2 bases from V and 0 bases from J, with 11 bases between. The germline gives CDR1 SGHAT, CDR2 FQNNGV. A multiplex PCR was run with 60 Vbeta primers and 13 Jbeta primers. Profiled with immunoSEQ multiplex PCR; TCRdb holds only in-frame clones, not every one. The table shows almost 200,000 clones, with 65% to 90% occurring only once. The receptor was derived from a woman aged 45-65 years in good health and CMV-seronegative. The chain is built from TRBV11-2 and TRBJ2-1; D is undetermined. Specimen: PBMCs. This CDR3 reads CASSLIRRSSYNEQFF. The DNA of the CDR3 is TGTGCCAGCAGCTTAATCCGGCGGAGCTCCTACAATGAGCAGTTCTTC.